This T cell receptor (beta chain) stems from a study of T-cell reconstitution after alpha-beta-depleted transplantation in children. The ends lost 3 bases at V and 4 bases at J; junction bases unmatched: 4. Germline V lookup: CDR1 SGHRS, CDR2 YFSETQ. This CDR3 region has 15 residues. Unique molecular identifiers were incorporated into the prepared TCRbeta library. TCRdb called the PCR reads again in MiXCR, with one record for every CDR3 protein. Of 640,000 or so distinct CDR3 sequences in the sample, 16% were seen once. This clonotype was observed a few times. The source was PBMCs from the stem cell graft donor, collected from the stem cell graft. The gene calls are TRBV5-1 and TRBJ2-5, with TRBD1 matching over 12 bases. The clonotype was recovered from a human donor who donated a stem cell graft to a child with acute myeloid leukemia. The CDR3 DNA follows: TGCGCCAGCAGCTGGGGACAGGGGGCCGGAGAGACCCAGTACTTC. It is translated as CASSWGQGAGETQYF.